This entry lists 26 T cell receptor beta chains sequenced from one sample in a study of response to subunit inactivated influenza vaccine. MiXCR was run by TCRdb on the RT-PCR reads, yielding one entry per CDR3 protein. The sample comprises about 830,000 distinct CDR3 sequences, approximately 18% of which are singletons, and 11% rests with the top ten. This sample comprised PBMCs from blood, obtained less than 6 days after vaccination. Receptors originate from a man in his fifties who received an inactivated influenza vaccine.

The rearrangement links TRBV6-2 or TRBV6-3 to TRBJ2-1, with 7 bases aligning to TRBD2. The CDR3 consists of 15 residues. The V and J ends lost 2 bases and 5 bases, in that order; junction bases with no gene match: 6. Germline assignment: CDR1 MNHEY and CDR2 SVGEGT. This chain's CDR3 is CASSYRGLPNNEQFF. The CDR3 nucleotides are TGTGCCAGCAGTTACAGGGGACTACCGAACAATGAGCAGTTCTTC.

The chain combines TRBV12-3 or TRBV12-4 with TRBJ1-6; D remains unclear. Trimming pared 7 bases from V and 5 bases from J, leaving 12 bases between. The CDR3 covers 14 residues. The CDR3 sequence is CASNPAWDNSPLHF. The CDR3 DNA sequence: TGTGCCAGCAACCCCGCTTGGGATAATTCACCCCTCCACTTT.

This clonotype was counted between two and nine times. The chain combines TRBV12-3 or TRBV12-4 with TRBJ2-3, with 11 bases fitting TRBD2. This CDR3 contains 16 residues. V gave up 4 bases and J gave up 6 bases; unmatched junction bases: 9. For the CDR3, the DNA is TGTGCCAGCAGTTCCCGGACTAGCGGGTTATGGGATACGCAGTATTTT. Its translation is CASSSRTSGLWDTQYF.

In its sample, this clonotype was seen a few times. The genes are TRBV29-1 and TRBJ1-1; possible D gene TRBD1, 6 bases. V lost 6 bases and J 7 bases, leaving 15 bases between the germline ends. The CDR3 is 12 residues long. The germline CDR1 and CDR2 sequences are SQVTM and ANQGSEA. CDR3 sequence: CSVDKQGVEAFF. The CDR3 region has the DNA TGCAGCGTGGATAAACAGGGCGTTGAAGCTTTCTTT.

This clonotype turned up a few times. This sequence joins TRBV5-6 and TRBJ2-7; 9 bases align to TRBD1. V lost 0 bases, J lost 1 base, and 5 bases stayed unmatched. The CDR3 sequence is 16 residues long. CDR1 and CDR2 from the germline V gene are SGHDT and YYEEEE. The CDR3 DNA follows: TGTGCCAGCAGCTTGGCCGGGACAGGGCTATCCTACGAGCAGTACTTC. Protein: CASSLAGTGLSYEQYF.

The chain recombines TRBV4-3 with TRBJ2-2, with TRBD1 as a possible D gene (6 bases). The CDR3 covers 15 residues. Germline values: CDR1 LGHNA, CDR2 YSLEER. Trimming shortened V by 5 bases and J by 3 bases, and 13 bases separated the two germline ends. CDR3 residues: CASSSGRGYTGELFF. DNA for the CDR3: TGCGCCAGCAGCAGCGGCAGGGGATACACCGGGGAGCTGTTTTTT.

This clonotype was counted only a few times. The rearrangement joins TRBV3-1 to TRBJ1-3; 8 bases align to TRBD1. Germline V gives CDR1 LGHDT, CDR2 YNNKEL (reference sequence). The CDR3 has 14 amino acids. The V gene end was trimmed by 4 bases and the J gene end by 4 bases; junction bases not matched to a gene: 3. CDR3 protein: CASSPGTGGNTIYF. CDR3 sequence (DNA): TGTGCCAGCAGCCCAGGGACAGGCGGAAACACCATATATTTT.

The chain recombines TRBV7-9 with TRBJ1-2, with D unresolved. The CDR3 contains 14 residues. The germline V gene encodes CDR1 SEHNR and CDR2 FQNEAQ (reference sequence). V was trimmed by 1 base and J by 2 bases, leaving 8 bases between them. The CDR3 nucleotides read TGTGCCAGCAGCTTAGGCCATCGCAACTATGGCTACACCTTC. Its translation is CASSLGHRNYGYTF.

The chain couples TRBV7-9 to TRBJ2-7; D tentatively reads TRBD1 or TRBD2 (5 bases each). Germline V CDR1 and CDR2: SEHNR, FQNEAQ (reference sequence). Trimming stripped 5 bases from V and 3 bases from J, with 14 bases between. CDR3 size: 14 residues. DNA of the CDR3: TGTGCCAGCAGCCTCCGGGACGGTGACTACGAGCAGTACTTC. Protein sequence: CASSLRDGDYEQYF. Looking up the rest from reference TRBV7-9 and TRBJ2-7 gives the full variable domain: DTGVSQNPRHKITKRGQNVTFRCDPISEHNRLYWYRQTLGQGPEFLTYFQNEAQLEKSRLLSDRFSAERPKGSFSTLEIQRTEQGDSAMYLCASSLRDGDYEQYFGPGTRLTVT.

J is TRBJ2-1 and V is TRBV5-6, with 8 bases matching TRBD1. Germline V gives CDR1 SGHDT, CDR2 YYEEEE. Trimming took 3 bases from V and 5 from J; bases not matched to a gene: 4. This CDR3 comprises 14 residues. The CDR3 loop is CASSWTGRNNEQFF. The CDR3 DNA follows: TGTGCCAGCAGCTGGACAGGGAGAAACAATGAGCAGTTCTTC.

This clonotype was seen more than once but under ten times. The chain joins TRBV20-1 to TRBJ2-1, with D possibly being TRBD1 (5 bases). Germline CDR1 is DFQATT and CDR2 is SNEGSKA (reference sequence). This CDR3 contains 13 residues. Deletions cut 7 bases from V and 1 base from J, with 11 bases between. The CDR3 sequence: CSDRQSSYNEQFF. CDR3 DNA sequence: TGCAGTGACAGACAGTCTTCCTACAATGAGCAGTTCTTC.

The chain links TRBV5-1 to TRBJ2-1, with TRBD2 matching 13 bases. Germline V lookup: CDR1 SGHRS, CDR2 YFSETQ. V was clipped by 0 bases and J by 5 bases; unmatched bases: 8. The CDR3 spans 18 residues. The CDR3 DNA reads TGCGCCAGCAGCTTGGCCAGACTAGCGGGAGGCGGCAACAATGAGCAGTTCTTC. It translates to CASSLARLAGGGNNEQFF.

This chain uses TRBV29-1 with TRBJ2-2, with D maybe TRBD1 (5 bases). V was trimmed by 6 bases and J by 5 bases, leaving 10 bases between them. The CDR3 has 12 residues. From germline, CDR1 is SQVTM and CDR2 ANQGSEA. In nucleotides, the CDR3 is TGCAGCGTATCAGGGTTAACCGGGGAGCTGTTTTTT. Its protein product is CSVSGLTGELFF.

V and J are TRBV11-2 and TRBJ2-7; 7 positions match TRBD2. The ends lost 4 bases at V and 6 bases at J; junction bases unmatched: 9. The CDR3 is 14 residues long. The germline V gene has CDR1 SGHAT and CDR2 FQNNGV. DNA for the CDR3: TGTGCCAGCAGCTCACTGACTAGCCCGCGCGAGCAGTACTTC. Translation gives CASSSLTSPREQYF.

This clonotype has just a few counts. The chain uses TRBV7-9 and TRBJ1-1; D is unclear. Per germline, CDR1 SEHNR and CDR2 FQNEAQ (reference sequence). The CDR3 extends over 15 amino acids. V was pared by 3 bases and J by 3 bases, with 14 bases between. This CDR3 reads CASSFYPGADTEAFF. In DNA form, the CDR3 reads TGTGCCAGCAGCTTTTACCCGGGTGCGGACACTGAAGCTTTCTTT.

In its sample, this clonotype was seen a few times. The V gene is TRBV24-1, the J gene TRBJ2-2; no clear D. The germline V gene has CDR1 KGHDR and CDR2 SFDVKD. Trimming stripped 1 base from V and 8 bases from J, with 7 bases between. CDR3 length equals 13 residues. Here the CDR3 reads CATSDFVRGELFF. The CDR3 DNA is TGTGCCACCAGTGATTTCGTCAGGGGGGAGCTGTTTTTT.

This clonotype showed up just a few times. This chain links TRBV20-1 with TRBJ1-5; possible D gene TRBD1, 5 bases. V was pared by 0 bases and J by 4 bases, with 19 bases between. CDR3 length equals 17 residues. CDR1 and CDR2 from the germline V gene are DFQATT and SNEGSKA (reference sequence). In DNA, the CDR3 is TGCAGTGCTAGAGATGAACAGGTACGGGCTTGGAATCAGCCCCAGCATTTT. This encodes CSARDEQVRAWNQPQHF.

This clonotype was observed a few times. V is TRBV13 and J is TRBJ2-3; 9 bases fit TRBD2. Germline lookup yields CDR1 PRHDT and CDR2 FYEKMQ (reference sequence). The CDR3 loop spans 16 amino acids. The J segment lost 2 bases and the V segment lost 5 bases, leaving 8 bases of the junction unmatched. CDR3 loop: CASSPARLADTDTQYF. For the CDR3, the DNA is TGTGCCAGCAGCCCGGCCCGACTAGCGGACACAGATACGCAGTATTTT.

This rearrangement joins TRBV6-2 or TRBV6-3 to TRBJ2-3; D may be TRBD1 (6 bases). Germline assignment: CDR1 MNHEY and CDR2 SVGEGT. Between the trimmed V and J ends, which lost 6 bases and 8 bases, there was a span of 9 bases. CDR3 size: 11 residues. This CDR3 is CASRDRFTQYF. The CDR3, as DNA: TGTGCCAGCAGAGACAGGTTTACGCAGTATTTT.

This clonotype was seen a few times. V usage is TRBV2 and J usage is TRBJ2-7, with unresolved D. This CDR3 contains 13 residues. Germline V lookup: CDR1 SNHLY, CDR2 FYNNEI. V was trimmed by 5 bases and J by 0 bases, leaving 8 bases between them. DNA for the CDR3: TGTGCCAGCAGTAAGGTGCCCTCCTACGAGCAGTACTTC. Translated: CASSKVPSYEQYF.

This clonotype was counted only a few times. This sequence joins TRBV3-1 and TRBJ2-5; no firm D call. V was cut by 4 bases and J by 3 bases, with 6 bases left in between. This CDR3 has 12 amino acids. Germline CDR1 and CDR2: LGHDT and YNNKEL (reference sequence). The CDR3 DNA follows: TGTGCCAGCAGCCCTTTAGAAGAGACCCAGTACTTC. It codes for CASSPLEETQYF.

The gene calls are TRBV27 and TRBJ2-1; D is perhaps TRBD2 (5 bases). The CDR3 has 13 residues. CDR1 and CDR2 (germline): MNHEY, SMNVEV (reference sequence). Trimming took 5 bases from V and 8 from J, leaving 13 bases between them. The CDR3, as DNA: TGTGCCAGCAGTCCGGGGTCGGGGTATGAGCAGTTCTTC. It specifies CASSPGSGYEQFF.

Ten or more counts support this clonotype. The V gene is TRBV10-3, the J gene TRBJ1-2; the match to TRBD1 covers 8 bases. The CDR3 runs 16 residues. V shed 4 bases, J shed 7 bases, and the junction held 14 bases outside the gene matches. Germline V gene lookup returns CDR1 ENHRY and CDR2 SYGVKD. CDR3 amino acids: CAISVGVGTGDSGYTF. CDR3 sequence (DNA): TGTGCCATCAGTGTTGGGGTGGGGACAGGCGATTCTGGCTACACCTTC.

The chain couples TRBV12-3 or TRBV12-4 to TRBJ1-2; 8 bases fit TRBD1. The CDR3 runs to 16 residues. V shed 5 bases and J 5 bases; nucleotides not matched to a gene: 13. This CDR3 is CASSNAPPRQGYGYTF. The CDR3 bases are TGTGCCAGCAGTAATGCACCTCCCCGACAGGGGTATGGCTACACCTTC.

This clonotype turned up a few times. The chain recombines TRBV12-3 or TRBV12-4 with TRBJ1-5; D is uncertain. The CDR3 totals 9 residues. Between the trimmed V and J ends, which lost 8 bases and 9 bases, there was a span of 5 bases. The CDR3 sequence is CASGWPQHF. Written as DNA, the CDR3 is TGTGCCAGCGGGTGGCCCCAGCATTTT.

The gene calls are TRBV7-2 and TRBJ1-6, with D uncertain. The germline CDR1 and CDR2 sequences are SGHTA and FQGNSA. Trimming removed 2 bases from V and 7 bases from J, with 12 bases in between. This CDR3 has 15 residues. CDR3 residues: CASSLRAPGNSPLHF. The CDR3 DNA is TGTGCCAGCAGCTTAAGGGCTCCGGGAAATTCACCCCTCCACTTT.